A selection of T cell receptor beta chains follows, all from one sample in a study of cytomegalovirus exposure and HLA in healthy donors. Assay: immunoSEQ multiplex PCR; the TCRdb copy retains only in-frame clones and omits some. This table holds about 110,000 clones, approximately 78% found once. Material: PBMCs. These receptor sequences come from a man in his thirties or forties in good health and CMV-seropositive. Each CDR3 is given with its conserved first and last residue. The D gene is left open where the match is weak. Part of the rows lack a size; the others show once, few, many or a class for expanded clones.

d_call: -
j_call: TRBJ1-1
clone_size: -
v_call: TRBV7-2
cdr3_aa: CASSLQGLAEAFF
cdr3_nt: TGTGCCAGCAGCTTGCAGGGGCTGGCTGAAGCTTTCTTT

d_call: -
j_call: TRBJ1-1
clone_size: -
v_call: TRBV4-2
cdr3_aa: CASSQVLTTQGTEAFF
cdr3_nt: TGTGCCAGCAGCCAAGTGTTAACCACCCAGGGGACTGAAGCTTTCTTT

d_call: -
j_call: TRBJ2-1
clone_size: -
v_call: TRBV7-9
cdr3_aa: CASSLVFQNEQFF
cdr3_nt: TGTGCCAGCAGCTTAGTGTTTCAGAATGAGCAGTTCTTC

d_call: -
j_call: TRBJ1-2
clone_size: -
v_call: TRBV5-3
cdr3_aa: CARSLGQDGYTF
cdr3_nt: TGTGCCAGAAGCTTGGGACAGGATGGCTACACCTTC

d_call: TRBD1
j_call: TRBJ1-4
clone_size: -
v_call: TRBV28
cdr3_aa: CASSHGGQLNEKLFF
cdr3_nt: TGTGCCAGCAGTCACGGGGGACAGTTGAATGAAAAACTGTTTTTT

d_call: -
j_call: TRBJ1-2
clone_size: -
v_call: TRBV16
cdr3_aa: CASNGNYDGYTF
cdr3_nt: TGTGCCAGCAATGGCAACTATGATGGCTACACCTTC

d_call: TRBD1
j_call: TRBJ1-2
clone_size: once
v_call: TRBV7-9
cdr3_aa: CASSFGQDYGYTF
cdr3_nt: TGTGCCAGCAGCTTTGGACAGGACTATGGCTACACCTTC

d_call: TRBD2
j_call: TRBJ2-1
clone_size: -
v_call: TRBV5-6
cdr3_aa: CASSLPTSGRAYEQFF
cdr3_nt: TGTGCCAGCAGCTTGCCGACTAGCGGGAGGGCCTATGAGCAGTTCTTC

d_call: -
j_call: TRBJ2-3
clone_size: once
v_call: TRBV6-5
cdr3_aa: CASSHTLITDTPYF
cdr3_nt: TGTGCCAGCAGCCACACTCTAATCACAGATACGCCGTATTTT

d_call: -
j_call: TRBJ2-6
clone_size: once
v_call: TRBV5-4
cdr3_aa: CASSLAQQPGANVLTF
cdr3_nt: TGTGCCAGCAGCTTGGCGCAACAGCCTGGGGCCAACGTCCTGACTTTC

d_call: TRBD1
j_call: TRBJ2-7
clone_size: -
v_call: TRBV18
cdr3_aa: CASSPEQGASYEQYF
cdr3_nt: TGTGCCAGCTCACCAGAACAGGGGGCGTCTTACGAGCAGTACTTC

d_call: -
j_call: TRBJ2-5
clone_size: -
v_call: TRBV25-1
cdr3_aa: CATGDPWGQETQYF
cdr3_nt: TGTGCCACGGGGGACCCTTGGGGACAAGAGACCCAGTACTTC

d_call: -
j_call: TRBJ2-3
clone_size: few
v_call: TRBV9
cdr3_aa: CASNRQTGPTDTQYF
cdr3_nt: TGTGCCAGCAACCGTCAGACAGGACCCACAGATACGCAGTATTTT

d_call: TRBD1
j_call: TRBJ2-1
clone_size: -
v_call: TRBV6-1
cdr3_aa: CASSENSLGQGFDEQFF
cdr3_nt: TGTGCCAGCAGTGAAAACAGCCTGGGACAGGGGTTCGATGAGCAGTTCTTC

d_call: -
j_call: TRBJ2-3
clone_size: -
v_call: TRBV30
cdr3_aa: CAWRLQGADTQYF
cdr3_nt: TGTGCCTGGAGACTACAGGGTGCGGATACGCAGTATTTT

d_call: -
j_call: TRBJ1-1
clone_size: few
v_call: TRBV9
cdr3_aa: CASSVARVDTEAFF
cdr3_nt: TGTGCCAGCAGCGTAGCCCGGGTCGACACTGAAGCTTTCTTT

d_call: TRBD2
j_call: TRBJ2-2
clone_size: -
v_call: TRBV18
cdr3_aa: CASSPRGLAGGPSNTGELFF
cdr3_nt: TGTGCCAGCTCACCACGAGGACTAGCGGGAGGCCCATCGAACACCGGGGAGCTGTTTTTT

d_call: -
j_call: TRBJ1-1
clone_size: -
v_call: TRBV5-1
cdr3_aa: CASTKDSSFSMNTEAFF
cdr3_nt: TGCGCCAGCACAAAGGACAGCTCATTTTCTATGAACACTGAAGCTTTCTTT

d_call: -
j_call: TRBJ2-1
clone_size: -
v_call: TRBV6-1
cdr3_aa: CASSEQRFEQFF
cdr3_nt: TGTGCCAGCAGTGAACAGAGGTTTGAGCAGTTCTTC

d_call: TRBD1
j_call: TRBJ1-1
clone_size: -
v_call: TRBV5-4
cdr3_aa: CASSRGQVNTEAFF
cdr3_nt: TGTGCCAGCAGCCGCGGACAGGTGAACACTGAAGCTTTCTTT

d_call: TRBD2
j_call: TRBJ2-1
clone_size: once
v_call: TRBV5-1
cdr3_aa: CATRTSGSNEQFF
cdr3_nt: TGCGCCACCCGTACTAGCGGGAGTAATGAGCAGTTCTTC

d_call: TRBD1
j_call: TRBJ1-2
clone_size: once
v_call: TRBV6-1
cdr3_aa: CASRTGLVYGYTF
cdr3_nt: TGTGCCAGCCGGACAGGTCTAGTCTATGGCTACACCTTC

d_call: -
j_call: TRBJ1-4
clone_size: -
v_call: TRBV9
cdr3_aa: CASSVAGRSGGEKLFF
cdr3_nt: TGTGCCAGCAGCGTAGCGGGTAGGTCGGGAGGTGAAAAACTGTTTTTT

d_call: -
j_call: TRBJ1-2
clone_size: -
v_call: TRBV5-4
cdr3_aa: CASSFGGSPDYTF
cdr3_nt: TGTGCCAGCAGCTTTGGAGGGAGCCCTGACTACACCTTC

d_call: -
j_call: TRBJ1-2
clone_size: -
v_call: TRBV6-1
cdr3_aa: CASSWESGYGYTF
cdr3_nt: TGTGCCAGCAGTTGGGAGTCGGGGTATGGCTACACCTTC